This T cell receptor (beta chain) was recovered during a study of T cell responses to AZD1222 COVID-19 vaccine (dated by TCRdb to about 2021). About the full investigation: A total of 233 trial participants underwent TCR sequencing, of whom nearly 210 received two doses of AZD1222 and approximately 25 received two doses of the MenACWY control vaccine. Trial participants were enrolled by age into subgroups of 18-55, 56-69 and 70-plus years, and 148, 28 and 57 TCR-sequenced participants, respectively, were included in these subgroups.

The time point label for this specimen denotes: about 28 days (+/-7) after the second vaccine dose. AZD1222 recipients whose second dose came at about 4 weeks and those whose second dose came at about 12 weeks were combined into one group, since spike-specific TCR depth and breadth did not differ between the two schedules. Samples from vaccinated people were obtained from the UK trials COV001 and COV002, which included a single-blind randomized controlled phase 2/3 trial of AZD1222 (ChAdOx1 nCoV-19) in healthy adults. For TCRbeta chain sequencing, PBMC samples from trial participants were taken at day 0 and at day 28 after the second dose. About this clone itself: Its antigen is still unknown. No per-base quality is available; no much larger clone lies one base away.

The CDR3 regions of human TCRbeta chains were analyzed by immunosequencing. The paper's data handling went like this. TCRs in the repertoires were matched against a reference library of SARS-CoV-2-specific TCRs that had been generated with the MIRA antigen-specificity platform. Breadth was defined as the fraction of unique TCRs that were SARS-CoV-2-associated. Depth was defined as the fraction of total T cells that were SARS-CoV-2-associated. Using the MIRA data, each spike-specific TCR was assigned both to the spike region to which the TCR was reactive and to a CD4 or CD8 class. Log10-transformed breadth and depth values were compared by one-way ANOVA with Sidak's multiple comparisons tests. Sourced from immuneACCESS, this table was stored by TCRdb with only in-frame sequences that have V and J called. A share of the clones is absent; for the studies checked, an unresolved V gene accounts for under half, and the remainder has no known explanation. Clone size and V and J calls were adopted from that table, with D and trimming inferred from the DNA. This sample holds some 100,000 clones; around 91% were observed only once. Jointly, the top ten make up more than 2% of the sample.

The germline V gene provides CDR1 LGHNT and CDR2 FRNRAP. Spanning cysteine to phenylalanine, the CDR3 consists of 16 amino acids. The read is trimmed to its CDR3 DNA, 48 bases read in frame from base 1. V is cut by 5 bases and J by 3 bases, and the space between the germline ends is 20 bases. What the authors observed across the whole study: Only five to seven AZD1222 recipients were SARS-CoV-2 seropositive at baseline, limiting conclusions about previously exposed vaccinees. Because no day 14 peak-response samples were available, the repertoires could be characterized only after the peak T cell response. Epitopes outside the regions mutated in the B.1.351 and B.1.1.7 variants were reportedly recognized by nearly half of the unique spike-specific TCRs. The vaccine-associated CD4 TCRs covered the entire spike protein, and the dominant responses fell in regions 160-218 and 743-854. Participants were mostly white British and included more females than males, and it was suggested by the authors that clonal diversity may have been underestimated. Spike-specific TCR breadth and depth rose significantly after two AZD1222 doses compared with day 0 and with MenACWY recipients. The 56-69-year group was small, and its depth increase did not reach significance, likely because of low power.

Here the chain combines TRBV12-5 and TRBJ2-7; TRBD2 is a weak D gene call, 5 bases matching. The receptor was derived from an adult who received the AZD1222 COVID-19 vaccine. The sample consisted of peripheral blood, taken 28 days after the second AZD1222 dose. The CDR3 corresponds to CASGQTQRSFDYEQYF. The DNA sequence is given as TGTGCTAGTGGTCAAACTCAGCGGAGCTTCGACTACGAGCAGTACTTC.